These 29 T cell receptor beta chains were all obtained from the same sample, sequenced in a study of cytomegalovirus exposure and HLA in healthy donors. A multiplex PCR was run with 60 Vbeta primers and 13 Jbeta primers. TCRdb's table, derived via immunoSEQ multiplex PCR, lists solely in-frame clones and lacks some. This table holds about 190,000 clones, more than 70% found once. The specimen was PBMCs. The source is a man between 35 and 55 years old in good health and CMV-seropositive.

The CDR3 spells CASSPGGAEDTQYF. DNA for the CDR3: TGCGCCAGCAGCCCCGGGGGGGCCGAGGATACGCAGTATTTT. The J gene is TRBJ2-3, the V gene TRBV5-1, with TRBD2 identical over 8 bases. Germline loops: CDR1 SGHRS, CDR2 YFSETQ. The CDR3 has 14 amino acids. V shed 4 bases and J 6 bases; nucleotides not matched to a gene: 7.

The chain carries TRBV5-4 and TRBJ1-2; TRBD1 matches 12 bases. The CDR3 is 15 residues long. Germline-derived CDR1 and CDR2 are SGHNT and YYREEE (reference sequence). With 4 bases clipped from V and 7 bases from J, the junction kept 8 bases outside the gene matches. CDR3 bases: TGTGCCAGCAGCCCCGTGGGACAGGGGGCCTCTGGCTACACCTTC. The encoded protein is CASSPVGQGASGYTF.

This clone came up a few times. The rearrangement uses TRBV9 and TRBJ1-4, with D tentatively TRBD1 (5 bases). V shed 0 bases and J shed 1 base, with 10 bases lying between them. Germline CDR1 SGDLS, CDR2 YYNGEE. The CDR3 sequence is 16 residues long. CDR3 DNA sequence: TGTGCCAGCAGCGTAGCCGCGGGGCTAACTAATGAAAAACTGTTTTTT. This codes for CASSVAAGLTNEKLFF. The full variable domain, completed using reference TRBV9 and TRBJ1-4, is DSGVTQTPKHLITATGQRVTLRCSPRSGDLSVYWYQQSLDQGLQFLIQYYNGEERAKGNILERFSAQQFPDLHSELNLSSLELGDSALYFCASSVAAGLTNEKLFFGSGTQLSVL.

This clone was seen only once. This sequence joins TRBV7-9 and TRBJ1-1; 10 nucleotides align to TRBD1. Trimming cost V 5 bases and J 0 bases; bases outside gene matches: 3. The CDR3 totals 15 residues. The germline V gene has CDR1 SEHNR and CDR2 FQNEAQ (reference sequence). The CDR3 DNA follows: TGTGCCAGCAGCCTCGGGACAGGGGTGAACACTGAAGCTTTCTTT. Residues: CASSLGTGVNTEAFF.

The V and J genes are TRBV27 and TRBJ2-5, with 12 bases fitting TRBD1. J lost 3 bases, V lost 5 bases, and 10 bases had no gene match. Germline V gene sequence: CDR1 MNHEY, CDR2 SMNVEV (reference sequence). This CDR3 is 17 amino acids long. This CDR3 reads CASSAGTGGLLKETQYF. CDR3 nucleotide sequence: TGTGCCAGCAGTGCCGGGACAGGGGGCCTTCTAAAAGAGACCCAGTACTTC.

The chain uses TRBV30 and TRBJ1-1; no clear D. The germline V and J ends were trimmed by 5 bases and 1 base, with 8 bases remaining between them. Germline V gives CDR1 GTSNPN, CDR2 SVGIG (reference sequence). This CDR3 is built from 12 residues. The CDR3 bases are TGTGCCTGGGGAGACGGGAACACTGAAGCTTTCTTT. Translating it yields CAWGDGNTEAFF.

The chain joins TRBV27 to TRBJ1-4, with a weak D call TRBD1 (5 bases). The CDR3 runs 15 residues. Germline V CDR1 and CDR2: MNHEY, SMNVEV (reference sequence). Trimming took 4 bases from V and 6 from J, leaving 15 bases between them. The CDR3 coding sequence is TGTGCCAGCAGTTGCGTCGGGGGGGAGGATGAAAAACTGTTTTTT. It encodes CASSCVGGEDEKLFF.

The chain has TRBV7-2 and TRBJ2-7; 8 nucleotides line up with TRBD1. Germline CDR1 SGHTA, CDR2 FQGNSA. This CDR3 spans 15 amino acids. V trimming: 4 bases; J trimming: 3 bases; junction bases outside the gene matches: 8. CDR3 sequence reads: CASSYTGTGLYEQYF. The CDR3 coding sequence is TGTGCCAGCAGCTATACCGGGACAGGCCTCTACGAGCAGTACTTC.

This chain connects TRBV9 to TRBJ2-2; D unclear. The CDR3 has 12 residues. The germline V gene has CDR1 SGDLS and CDR2 YYNGEE. Trimming cost V 4 bases and J 5 bases, with 6 bases left between them. The CDR3 loop is CASSKRTGELFF. The CDR3 DNA sequence: TGTGCCAGCAGCAAACGGACCGGGGAGCTGTTTTTT.

This rearrangement joins TRBV5-1 to TRBJ2-1; 8 nucleotides line up with TRBD1. Per the germline V gene, CDR1 is SGHRS and CDR2 is YFSETQ. The CDR3 is 15 amino acids. V was clipped by 2 bases and J by 7 bases; unmatched bases: 8. The CDR3 DNA sequence: TGCGCCAGCAGCTTACAAGGGACAGGCCTTAATGAGCAGTTCTTC. Encoded protein: CASSLQGTGLNEQFF.

The chain joins TRBV6-1 to TRBJ1-4; 8 nucleotides agree with TRBD1. V dropped 4 bases and J dropped 8; count of bases not matched to a gene: 3. Germline V gives CDR1 MNHNS, CDR2 SASEGT. CDR3 length equals 13 residues. The CDR3 spells CASSGRDREKLFF. In DNA, the CDR3 is TGTGCCAGCAGTGGGCGGGACAGGGAAAAACTGTTTTTT.

This rearrangement joins TRBV6-6 to TRBJ2-7; TRBD1 agrees at 8 bases. The CDR3 runs 13 residues. J was trimmed by 0 bases and V by 7 bases; bases with no gene match: 2. CDR1 is MNHNY, CDR2 SVGAGI, per germline (reference sequence). This CDR3 is CASNGQGSYEQYF. CDR3 DNA sequence: TGTGCCAGCAACGGACAGGGCTCCTACGAGCAGTACTTC.

The chain uses TRBV7-6 and TRBJ2-7; 11 positions agree with TRBD1. V dropped 5 bases and J dropped 2; count of bases not matched to a gene: 8. This CDR3 has 16 residues. Germline V gives CDR1 SGHVS, CDR2 FNYEAQ. Written as DNA, the CDR3 is TGTGCCAGCAGCCCATCGGGGGGACAGGGGGCCTACGAGCAGTACTTC. Translated, it gives CASSPSGGQGAYEQYF.

The rearrangement joins TRBV4-1 to TRBJ2-3; TRBD1 agrees at 9 bases. The V gene's germline CDR1 is MGHRA and CDR2 YSYEKL. V dropped 2 bases and J dropped 4; count of bases not matched to a gene: 7. The CDR3 loop spans 16 amino acids. The CDR3 region is CASSQTGQGTADTQYF. The CDR3 bases are TGCGCCAGCAGCCAAACTGGACAGGGGACCGCAGATACGCAGTATTTT.

The chain links TRBV7-9 to TRBJ2-1, with 10 bases aligning to TRBD2. The CDR3 has 15 residues. V shed 2 bases, J shed 8 bases, and the junction held 6 bases outside the gene matches. Per the germline V gene, CDR1 is SEHNR and CDR2 is FQNEAQ (reference sequence). The CDR3 sequence is CASSLTSGVGDEQFF. CDR3 bases: TGTGCCAGCAGCTTAACTAGCGGGGTTGGCGATGAGCAGTTCTTC.

The gene calls are TRBV19 and TRBJ2-5; 9 bases match TRBD1. Germline assignment: CDR1 LNHDA and CDR2 SQIVND (reference sequence). J was trimmed by 5 bases and V by 5 bases; bases with no gene match: 9. This CDR3 contains 15 residues. Written as DNA, the CDR3 is TGTGCCAGTAGTGTTACCGGGACAGGGTGGGAGACCCAGTACTTC. Protein product: CASSVTGTGWETQYF.

The DNA of the CDR3 is TGCAGCGTTGGGGAGGGCGGCTCGCGGGGCACTGAAGCTTTCTTT. The encoded protein is CSVGEGGSRGTEAFF. The J gene is TRBJ1-1, the V gene TRBV29-1; no firm D call. The ends were cut back, 4 bases at V and 4 bases at J, with 19 bases in the middle. The CDR3 covers 15 residues. The germline gives CDR1 SQVTM, CDR2 ANQGSEA.

The rearrangement links TRBV5-3 to TRBJ1-5, with TRBD1 matching 10 bases. TRBV5-3 is marked as an open reading frame, function uncertain. Trimming at V came to 0 bases and at J to 3 bases, leaving 3 bases not matched to a gene. The CDR3 spans 16 residues. CDR3 in amino acids: CARSLGGTGANQPQHF. The CDR3 DNA follows: TGTGCCAGAAGCTTGGGAGGGACAGGGGCCAATCAGCCCCAGCATTTT.

On this clone: The junction differs from germline at one of its ends, possibly a read error. The V gene is TRBV6-5, the J gene TRBJ1-2, with unresolved D. The CDR3 length is 13 residues. CDR1 is MNHEY and CDR2 is SVGAGI in the germline V gene. The CDR3 bases are TGTGCCAGCAGTTCTACTCCCGGGTATGGATACACCTTC. It translates to CASSSTPGYGYTF.

The chain joins TRBV29-1 to TRBJ1-4, with a weak D call TRBD1 (5 bases). Trimming cost V 0 bases and J 0 bases, with 8 bases left between them. CDR1 is SQVTM, CDR2 ANQGSEA, per germline. The length of the CDR3 is 15 residues. Here the CDR3 reads CSVEDGGSTNEKLFF. The CDR3 bases are TGCAGCGTTGAAGACGGGGGATCAACTAATGAAAAACTGTTTTTT.

V and J are TRBV9 and TRBJ2-2, with TRBD2 matching 9 bases. CDR1 SGDLS and CDR2 YYNGEE come from the germline V gene. With V trimmed by 0 bases and J by 5 bases, 11 bases remained unmatched. CDR3 length: 18 amino acids. This CDR3 is CASSVELAGTAGTGELFF. The CDR3 region has the DNA TGTGCCAGCAGCGTAGAACTAGCGGGCACTGCGGGGACCGGGGAGCTGTTTTTT.

The chain combines TRBV9 with TRBJ2-1, with TRBD2 matching over 9 bases. Per the germline V gene, CDR1 is SGDLS and CDR2 is YYNGEE. The CDR3 extends over 16 amino acids. The V and J ends lost 4 bases and 4 bases, in that order; junction bases with no gene match: 9. The CDR3 DNA reads TGTGCCAGCAGCCCACGACTAGCGGCAACTTACAATGAGCAGTTCTTC. Translating gives CASSPRLAATYNEQFF.

The V call is TRBV5-4, the J call TRBJ2-5, with TRBD1 matching 10 bases. Trimming took 4 bases from V and 2 from J; bases not matched to a gene: 2. This CDR3 has 14 amino acids. Germline lookup yields CDR1 SGHNT and CDR2 YYREEE (reference sequence). The CDR3 reads CASSPGQGQETQYF. CDR3 sequence (DNA): TGTGCCAGCAGCCCGGGACAGGGGCAAGAGACCCAGTACTTC. The full variable domain, rest sourced from reference TRBV5-4 and TRBJ2-5, is ETGVTQSPTHLIKTRGQQVTLRCSSQSGHNTVSWYQQALGQGPQFIFQYYREEENGRGNFPPRFSGLQFPNYSSELNVNALELDDSALYLCASSPGQGQETQYFGPGTRLLVL.

The chain joins TRBV19 to TRBJ2-2; possible D gene TRBD1, 6 bases. The CDR3 extends over 15 amino acids. Germline CDR1 reads LNHDA; CDR2 reads SQIVND (reference sequence). V lost 6 bases and J 0 bases, leaving 11 bases between the germline ends. CDR3 DNA: TGTGCCAGTAGGGCAGGACAGACGAACACCGGGGAGCTGTTTTTT. Its translation is CASRAGQTNTGELFF.

V is TRBV11-2 and J is TRBJ1-1, with D unclear. CDR1 is SGHAT and CDR2 is FQNNGV in the germline V gene. This CDR3 is 15 amino acids long. Between the trimmed V and J ends, which lost 1 base and 0 bases, there was a span of 9 bases. This CDR3 reads CASSLALGVNTEAFF. CDR3 nucleotides: TGTGCCAGCAGCTTAGCTCTCGGGGTGAACACTGAAGCTTTCTTT.

This rearrangement joins TRBV29-1 to TRBJ2-7; tentatively, D is TRBD1 (5 bases). Germline-derived CDR1 and CDR2 are SQVTM and ANQGSEA. This CDR3 is built from 12 residues. V lost 2 bases, J lost 4 bases, and 9 bases lay in between. This chain's CDR3 is CSVEQGGYEQYF. The CDR3 DNA reads as TGCAGCGTTGAACAGGGTGGTTACGAGCAGTACTTC.

The table lists this clone with a count of one. The rearrangement joins TRBV2 to TRBJ2-5; 14 bases are shared with TRBD2. J gave up 5 bases and V 5 bases, and 16 bases lay outside the gene matches. The CDR3 sequence is 19 residues long. Germline V gene data show CDR1 as SNHLY and CDR2 as FYNNEI. The CDR3 region is CASSWSTSGRAFRGETQYF. The CDR3 DNA reads as TGTGCCAGCAGTTGGTCGACTAGCGGGAGGGCCTTTAGGGGGGAGACCCAGTACTTC.

This chain joins TRBV27 and TRBJ2-7, with D tentatively TRBD2 (6 bases). CDR3 size: 14 residues. V lost 6 bases to trimming and J lost 3 bases, with 15 bases between them. Germline CDR1 reads MNHEY; CDR2 reads SMNVEV (reference sequence). The CDR3 DNA follows: TGTGCCAGCAGCCCCGCCCCGGGACTCTACGAGCAGTACTTC. Translating it yields CASSPAPGLYEQYF.

The chain uses TRBV9 and TRBJ2-3, with 12 nucleotides matching TRBD2. Germline CDR1 reads SGDLS; CDR2 reads YYNGEE. CDR3 length: 15 amino acids. V shed 0 bases, J shed 5 bases, and the junction held 1 base outside the gene matches. CDR3 DNA sequence: TGTGCCAGCAGCGTAGGGGGACTAGCGGGAGATACGCAGTATTTT. Translation gives CASSVGGLAGDTQYF.